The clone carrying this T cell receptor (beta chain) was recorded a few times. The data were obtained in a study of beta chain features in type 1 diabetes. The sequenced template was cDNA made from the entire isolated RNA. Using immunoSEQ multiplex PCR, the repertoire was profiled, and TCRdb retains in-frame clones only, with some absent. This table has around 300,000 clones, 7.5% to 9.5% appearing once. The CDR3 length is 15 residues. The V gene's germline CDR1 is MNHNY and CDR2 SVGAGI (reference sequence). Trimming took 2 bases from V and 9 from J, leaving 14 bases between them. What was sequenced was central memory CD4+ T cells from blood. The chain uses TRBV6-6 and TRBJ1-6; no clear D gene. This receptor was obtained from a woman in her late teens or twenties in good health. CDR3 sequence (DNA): TGTGCCAGCAGTTACCGGCGGGAGGGAGCTTCACCCCTCCACTTT. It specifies CASSYRREGASPLHF.